This is a list of T cell receptor beta chains from one sample in a study of blood T cell repertoires in COVID-19. Produced via immunoSEQ multiplex PCR; TCRdb's table is partial and in-frame only. Of 150,000 to 200,000 clones listed, 75% to 85% are singletons. The sample consisted of peripheral blood. The receptors stem from a woman between 40 and 55 years old with COVID-19, enrolled during active disease. The CDR3 runs from the conserved cysteine through the conserved F or W. Fields, in order: V gene, D gene, J gene, clone size, CDR3 protein, CDR3 DNA. The D gene is left open where the match is weak. Only some rows state a clone size, as once, few, many or a class for expanded clones.

>TRBV7-8|TRBD2|TRBJ2-3|.
CASSYTSGGTDTQYF
TGTGCCAGCAGCTACACTAGCGGAGGCACAGATACGCAGTATTTT
>TRBV20-1|.|TRBJ2-3|.
CSASVTDTQYF
TGCAGTGCTAGCGTCACAGATACGCAGTATTTT
>TRBV5-1|TRBD1|TRBJ1-1|few
CASSFQGEAFF
TGCGCCAGCAGCTTCCAGGGGGAGGCTTTCTTT
>TRBV18|.|TRBJ1-3|.
CASSPPGLTISGNTIYF
TGTGCCAGCTCACCTCCAGGCCTTACCATCTCTGGAAACACCATATATTTT
>TRBV5-4|.|TRBJ2-3|.
CASSLGQGSTDTQYF
TGTGCCAGCAGCTTGGGCCAGGGGAGCACAGATACGCAGTATTTT
>TRBV7-8|.|TRBJ2-7|.
CASSLVPGKLAAYEQYF
TGTGCCAGCAGCTTAGTGCCAGGGAAGTTAGCAGCCTACGAGCAGTACTTC
>TRBV5-1|.|TRBJ2-7|once
CASSLAAGSSYEQYF
TGCGCCAGCAGCTTGGCCGCGGGGAGCTCCTACGAGCAGTACTTC
>TRBV20-1|.|TRBJ1-2|once
CTPRGSEGYTF
TGCACCCCCCGAGGGTCGGAGGGCTACACCTTC
>TRBV30|TRBD1|TRBJ1-2|.
CAWSQGGGYTF
TGTGCCTGGAGTCAGGGGGGCGGCTACACCTTC
>TRBV24-1|TRBD1|TRBJ2-3|.
CATSDSPGTGPTDTQYF
TGTGCCACCAGTGATTCTCCCGGGACAGGGCCCACAGATACGCAGTATTTT
>TRBV6-5|.|TRBJ1-1|once
CASPPGGNLNTEAFF
TGTGCCAGTCCCCCCGGGGGGAACCTGAACACTGAAGCTTTCTTT
>TRBV7-8|TRBD1|TRBJ1-1|.
CASSLTGGNTEAFF
TGTGCCAGCAGCTTGACAGGGGGCAACACTGAAGCTTTCTTT
>TRBV5-1|TRBD1|TRBJ1-1|once
CASSSSTGVNTEAFF
TGCGCCAGCAGCTCCTCGACAGGGGTGAACACTGAAGCTTTCTTT
>TRBV6-1|.|TRBJ1-2|.
CASSEVREGYTF
TGTGCCAGCAGTGAAGTCAGGGAAGGCTACACCTTC
>TRBV18|TRBD2|TRBJ2-5|.
CASSPPDQRDGTQYF
TGTGCCAGCTCACCTCCCGACCAGCGGGATGGGACCCAGTACTTC
>TRBV3-1/TRBV3-2|.|TRBJ1-5|few
CASSQGRVSSNQPQHF
TGTGCCAGCAGCCAAGGCCGGGTCTCTAGCAATCAGCCCCAGCATTTT
>TRBV5-5|.|TRBJ1-1|.
CASSLGGSGTEAFF
TGTGCCAGCAGCCTCGGGGGATCAGGCACTGAAGCTTTCTTT
>TRBV11-2|TRBD2|TRBJ2-3|few
CASSPGTSGPTDTQYF
TGTGCCAGCAGCCCTGGGACTAGCGGCCCCACAGATACGCAGTATTTT
>TRBV7-2|TRBD1|TRBJ2-3|.
CASGDSWADTQYF
TGTGCCAGCGGGGACAGCTGGGCAGATACGCAGTATTTT
>TRBV28|TRBD1|TRBJ1-1|.
CASSRKDDRALKNTEAFF
TGTGCCAGCAGTCGTAAAGACGACAGGGCCCTAAAGAACACTGAAGCTTTCTTT
>TRBV18|TRBD2|TRBJ2-1|.
CASSPPSGSSYNEQFF
TGTGCCAGCTCACCACCTAGCGGGAGTTCCTACAATGAGCAGTTCTTC
>TRBV7-6|.|TRBJ2-3|.
CASSLAGQGVTDTQYF
TGTGCCAGCAGCCTCGCGGGGCAGGGAGTCACAGATACGCAGTATTTT
>TRBV5-4|.|TRBJ2-3|.
CASSLGGVSTDTQYF
TGTGCCAGCAGCTTGGGGGGGGTGAGCACAGATACGCAGTATTTT
>TRBV11-2|TRBD1|TRBJ2-5|few
CASRRTGGERETQYF
TGTGCCAGCCGACGCACAGGGGGTGAGAGAGAGACCCAGTACTTC
>TRBV7-2|TRBD2|TRBJ2-1|.
CASSLVAGGYNEQFF
TGTGCCAGCAGCTTAGTGGCGGGGGGGTACAATGAGCAGTTCTTC
>TRBV14|TRBD1|TRBJ1-4|few
CASSHFAGTGNEKLFF
TGTGCCAGCAGCCACTTCGCCGGGACAGGGAATGAAAAACTGTTTTTT
>TRBV6-5|TRBD1|TRBJ2-4|.
CASSPAGGDKNIQYF
TGTGCCAGCAGCCCCGCAGGGGGAGACAAAAACATTCAGTACTTC
>TRBV7-3|TRBD2|TRBJ2-6|.
CASSLAASGANVLTF
TGTGCCAGCAGCCTAGCGGCCTCTGGGGCCAACGTCCTGACTTTC
>TRBV29-1|TRBD2|TRBJ2-1|.
CSVSIGLAGEQFF
TGCAGCGTTTCCATTGGACTAGCCGGGGAGCAGTTCTTC
>TRBV7-6|TRBD2|TRBJ2-5|.
CASSLGAGGQETQYF
TGTGCCAGCAGCTTAGGGGCGGGGGGCCAAGAGACCCAGTACTTC
>TRBV29-1|.|TRBJ1-1|.
CSVHLLPTGRGVRSEAFF
TGCAGCGTTCACCTTCTCCCCACAGGGAGAGGGGTTCGTTCTGAAGCTTTCTTT
>TRBV6-5|.|TRBJ1-6|.
CASSYSWQNNSPLHF
TGTGCCAGCAGTTACTCGTGGCAGAATAATTCACCCCTCCACTTT
>TRBV4-3|.|TRBJ1-6|.
CASSQDLVRTPLHF
TGCGCCAGCAGCCAAGATTTGGTCAGAACACCCCTCCACTTT
>TRBV29-1|TRBD1|TRBJ1-2|.
CSVGTGEFYGYTF
TGCAGCGTTGGGACAGGGGAGTTCTATGGCTACACCTTC
>TRBV4-1|TRBD2|TRBJ2-7|.
CASSQDPSGRSYEQYF
TGCGCCAGCAGCCAAGATCCTAGCGGGAGGTCCTACGAGCAGTACTTC
>TRBV14|.|TRBJ1-4|.
CASSQDRSSRRGEKLFF
TGTGCCAGCAGCCAAGATCGATCGTCGCGAAGGGGTGAAAAACTGTTTTTT
>TRBV3-1/TRBV3-2|TRBD1|TRBJ2-1|.
CASSQEGQGASNEQFF
TGTGCCAGCAGCCAAGAAGGCCAGGGGGCATCCAATGAGCAGTTCTTC
>TRBV18|TRBD1|TRBJ1-2|.
CASSPAPGQGFYGYTF
TGTGCCAGCTCACCAGCCCCGGGACAGGGTTTCTATGGCTACACCTTC